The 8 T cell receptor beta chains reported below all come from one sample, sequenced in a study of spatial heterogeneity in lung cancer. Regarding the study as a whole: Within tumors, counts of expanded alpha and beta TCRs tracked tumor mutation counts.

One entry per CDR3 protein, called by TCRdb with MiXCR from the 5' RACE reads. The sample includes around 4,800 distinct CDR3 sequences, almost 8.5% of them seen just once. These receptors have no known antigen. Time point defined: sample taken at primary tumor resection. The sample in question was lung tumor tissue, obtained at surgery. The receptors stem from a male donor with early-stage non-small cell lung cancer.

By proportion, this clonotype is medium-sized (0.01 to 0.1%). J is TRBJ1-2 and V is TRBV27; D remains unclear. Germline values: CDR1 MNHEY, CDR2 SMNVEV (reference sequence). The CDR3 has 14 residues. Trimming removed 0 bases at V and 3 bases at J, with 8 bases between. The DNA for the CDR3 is TGTGCCAGCAGTTTATCGTCCGAATACTATGGCTACACCTTC. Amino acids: CASSLSSEYYGYTF.

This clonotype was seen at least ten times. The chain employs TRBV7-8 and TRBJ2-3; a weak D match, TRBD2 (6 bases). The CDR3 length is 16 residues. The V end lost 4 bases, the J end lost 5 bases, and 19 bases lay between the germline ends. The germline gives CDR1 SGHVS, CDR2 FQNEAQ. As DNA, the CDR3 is TGTGCCAGCAGCTCCTATTTCGGGAGCGGAGGAGATACGCAGTATTTT. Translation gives CASSSYFGSGGDTQYF.

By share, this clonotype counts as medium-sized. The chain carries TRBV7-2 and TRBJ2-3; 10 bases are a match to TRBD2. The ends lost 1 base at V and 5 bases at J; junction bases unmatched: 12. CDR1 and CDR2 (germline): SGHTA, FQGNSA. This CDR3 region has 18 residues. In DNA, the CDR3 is TGTGCCAGCAGCTTAGTTGGTAGCGGGGGGACTCTAATAGATACGCAGTATTTT. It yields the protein CASSLVGSGGTLIDTQYF.

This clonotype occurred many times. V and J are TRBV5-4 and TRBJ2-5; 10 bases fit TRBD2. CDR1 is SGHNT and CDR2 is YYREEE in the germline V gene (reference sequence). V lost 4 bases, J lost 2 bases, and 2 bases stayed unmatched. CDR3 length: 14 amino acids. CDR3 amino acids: CASSRAGGQETQYF. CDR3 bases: TGTGCCAGCAGCCGAGCGGGAGGGCAAGAGACCCAGTACTTC.

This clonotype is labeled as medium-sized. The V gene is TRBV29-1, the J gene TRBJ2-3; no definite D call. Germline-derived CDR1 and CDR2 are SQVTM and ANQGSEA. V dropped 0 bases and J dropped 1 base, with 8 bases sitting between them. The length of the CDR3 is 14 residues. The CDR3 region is CSVEEGVRTDTQYF. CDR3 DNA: TGCAGCGTTGAAGAGGGCGTCCGCACAGATACGCAGTATTTT.

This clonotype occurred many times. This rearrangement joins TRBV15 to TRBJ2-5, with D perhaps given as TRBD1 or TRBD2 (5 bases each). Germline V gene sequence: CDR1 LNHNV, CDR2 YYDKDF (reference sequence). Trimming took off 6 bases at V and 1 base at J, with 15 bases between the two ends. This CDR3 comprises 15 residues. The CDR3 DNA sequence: TGTGCCACCAGTAACCAGGGACCCTTCCAAGAGACCCAGTACTTC. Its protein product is CATSNQGPFQETQYF.

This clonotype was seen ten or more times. This CDR3 reads CSAYRSGSGNEQFF. Here the CDR3 DNA reads TGCAGTGCTTATAGAAGCGGGAGCGGCAATGAGCAGTTCTTC. The rearrangement links TRBV20-1 to TRBJ2-1; 8 nucleotides align to TRBD2. The V gene's germline CDR1 is DFQATT and CDR2 SNEGSKA (reference sequence). V dropped 5 bases and J dropped 6; count of bases not matched to a gene: 9. CDR3 size: 14 residues.

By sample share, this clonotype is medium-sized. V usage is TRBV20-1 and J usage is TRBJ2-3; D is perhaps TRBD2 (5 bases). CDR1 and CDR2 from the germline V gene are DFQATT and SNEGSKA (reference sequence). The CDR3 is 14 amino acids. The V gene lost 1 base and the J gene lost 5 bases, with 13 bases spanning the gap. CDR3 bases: TGCAGTGCTAGAGGGAGGCAGATCGTAGATACGCAGTATTTT. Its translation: CSARGRQIVDTQYF.